Described below is a single T cell receptor beta chain sequence and its context. What it binds is unknown. MiXCR was run by TCRdb on the 5' RACE reads, yielding one entry per CDR3 protein. The sample has 300,000 to 350,000 distinct CDR3 sequences; roughly 8.6% are singletons. V was clipped by 2 bases and J by 7 bases; unmatched bases: 14. The CDR3 has 18 amino acids. CDR1 is SGHRS, CDR2 YFSETQ, per germline. This sample is drawn from a study of T cells after yellow fever vaccination. The overall study: The fractions with low cell numbers were processed using SMART-Seq v4 Ultra Low Input. The study's findings and limits: Abundant bulk-derived clonotypes could contaminate FACS-sorted repertoires. Overall, a small share of clonotypes was seen in both CD4 and CD8 compartments. Booster samples showed a return of most primary-vaccination clones (roughly 96% CD4, over 70% CD8).

The sample was PBMCs, taken roughly 45 days after the first yellow fever vaccination. The chain joins TRBV5-1 to TRBJ2-2, with TRBD2 identical over 10 bases. The source of this sequence is a man between 18 and 35 years old who received the YFV17D yellow fever vaccine. The CDR3 sequence: CASSLIPLAGVSGGELFF. The CDR3 nucleotides are TGCGCCAGCAGCTTAATCCCCCTAGCGGGGGTATCGGGCGGGGAGCTGTTTTTT.